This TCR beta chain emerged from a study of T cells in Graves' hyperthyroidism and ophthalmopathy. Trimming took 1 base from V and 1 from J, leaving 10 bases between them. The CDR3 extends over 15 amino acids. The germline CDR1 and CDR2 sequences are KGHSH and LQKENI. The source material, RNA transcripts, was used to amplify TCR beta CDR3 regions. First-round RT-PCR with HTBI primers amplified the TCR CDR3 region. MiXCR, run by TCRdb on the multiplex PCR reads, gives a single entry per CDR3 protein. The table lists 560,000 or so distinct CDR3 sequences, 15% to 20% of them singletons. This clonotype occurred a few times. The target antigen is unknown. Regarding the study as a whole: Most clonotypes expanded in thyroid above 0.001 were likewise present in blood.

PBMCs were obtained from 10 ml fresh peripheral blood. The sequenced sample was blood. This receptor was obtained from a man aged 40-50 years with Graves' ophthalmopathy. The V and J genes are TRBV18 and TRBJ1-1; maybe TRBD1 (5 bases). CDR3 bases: TGTGCCAGCTCACCACGTCTGGGACCGAACACTGAAGCTTTCTTT. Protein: CASSPRLGPNTEAFF.